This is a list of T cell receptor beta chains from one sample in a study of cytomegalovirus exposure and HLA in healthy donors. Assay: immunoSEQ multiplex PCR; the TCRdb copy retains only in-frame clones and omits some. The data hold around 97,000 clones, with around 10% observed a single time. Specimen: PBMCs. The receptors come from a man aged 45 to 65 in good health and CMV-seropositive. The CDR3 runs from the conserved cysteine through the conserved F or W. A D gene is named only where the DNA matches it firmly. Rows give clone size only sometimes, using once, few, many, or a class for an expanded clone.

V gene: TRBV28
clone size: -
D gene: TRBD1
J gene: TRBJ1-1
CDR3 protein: CASLQTGTPSLLEAFF
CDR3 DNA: TGTGCCAGCCTACAGACAGGGACCCCTTCGCTTCTAGAAGCTTTCTTT

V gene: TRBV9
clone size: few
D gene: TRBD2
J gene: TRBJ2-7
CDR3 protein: CASSATGTSGGYEQYF
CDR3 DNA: TGTGCCAGCAGCGCCACTGGGACTAGCGGGGGATACGAGCAGTACTTC

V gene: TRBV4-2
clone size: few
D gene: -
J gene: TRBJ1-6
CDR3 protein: CASSQEVRGSLNSPLHF
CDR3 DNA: TGTGCCAGCAGCCAAGAAGTAAGAGGATCATTGAATTCACCCCTCCACTTT

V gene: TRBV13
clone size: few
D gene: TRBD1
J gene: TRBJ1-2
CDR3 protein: CASSLPGTGKGYGYTF
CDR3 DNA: TGTGCCAGCAGCTTACCGGGGACAGGCAAAGGCTATGGCTACACCTTC

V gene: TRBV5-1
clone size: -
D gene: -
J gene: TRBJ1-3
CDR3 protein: CASSSSGVSGNTIYF
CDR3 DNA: TGCGCCAGCAGCTCGTCGGGGGTTTCAGGAAACACCATATATTTT

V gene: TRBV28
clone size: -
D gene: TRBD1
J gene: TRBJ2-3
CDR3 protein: CASRRFALAGLEPGTGKSDTQYF
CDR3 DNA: TGTGCCAGCAGACGTTTTGCTCTGGCCGGCTTGGAACCTGGGACAGGGAAGTCAGATACGCAGTATTTT

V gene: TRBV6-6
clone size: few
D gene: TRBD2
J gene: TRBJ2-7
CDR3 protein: CASSSSGGSYEQYF
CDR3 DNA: TGTGCCAGCAGTTCCTCGGGCGGGAGCTACGAGCAGTACTTC

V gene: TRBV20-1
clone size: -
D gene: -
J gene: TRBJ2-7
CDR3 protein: CSAAGPEQYF
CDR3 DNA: TGCAGTGCGGCGGGTCCCGAGCAGTACTTC

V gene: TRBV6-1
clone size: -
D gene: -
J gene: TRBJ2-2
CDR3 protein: CASRRASLMELFF
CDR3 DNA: TGTGCCAGCAGGAGGGCGTCCCTCATGGAGCTGTTTTTT

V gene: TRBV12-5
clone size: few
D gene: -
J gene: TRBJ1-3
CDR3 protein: CASGSGESSGNTIYF
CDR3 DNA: TGTGCTAGTGGTTCGGGGGAGTCCTCTGGAAACACCATATATTTT

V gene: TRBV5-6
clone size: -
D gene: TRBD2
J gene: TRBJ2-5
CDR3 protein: CASSLLAREAQYF
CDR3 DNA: TGTGCCAGCAGCTTACTAGCACGGGAGGCCCAGTACTTC

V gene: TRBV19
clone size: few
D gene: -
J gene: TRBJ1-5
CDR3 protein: CASSMGGNQPQHF
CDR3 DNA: TGTGCCAGTAGTATGGGGGGGAATCAGCCCCAGCATTTT

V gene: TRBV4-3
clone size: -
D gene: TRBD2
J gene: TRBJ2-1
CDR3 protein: CASSQVGGLAGGKNEQFF
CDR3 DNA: TGCGCCAGCAGCCAAGTGGGGGGACTAGCGGGAGGGAAAAATGAGCAGTTCTTC

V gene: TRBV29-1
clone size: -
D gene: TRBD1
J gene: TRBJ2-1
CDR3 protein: CSVDAGTGYNEQFF
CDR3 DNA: TGCAGCGTTGACGCCGGGACAGGCTACAATGAGCAGTTCTTC

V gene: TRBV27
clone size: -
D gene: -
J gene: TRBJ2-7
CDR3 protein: CASSFLPVSSYEQYF
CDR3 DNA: TGTGCCAGCAGTTTTTTGCCGGTAAGCTCCTACGAGCAGTACTTC

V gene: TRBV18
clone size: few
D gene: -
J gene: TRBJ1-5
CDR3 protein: CASSQDRFGQPQHF
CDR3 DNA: TGTGCCAGCTCACAAGACAGGTTCGGGCAGCCCCAGCATTTT

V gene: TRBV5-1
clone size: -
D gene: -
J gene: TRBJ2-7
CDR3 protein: CASSAGQRDEQYF
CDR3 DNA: TGCGCCAGCAGCGCTGGACAGAGAGACGAGCAGTACTTC

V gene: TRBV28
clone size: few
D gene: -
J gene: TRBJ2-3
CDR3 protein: CASSTTGATDTQYF
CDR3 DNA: TGTGCCAGCAGCACCACAGGCGCCACAGATACGCAGTATTTT

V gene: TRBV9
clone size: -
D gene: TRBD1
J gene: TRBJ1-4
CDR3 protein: CASSLTGATNEKLFF
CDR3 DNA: TGTGCCAGCAGCCTAACAGGGGCAACTAATGAAAAACTGTTTTTT

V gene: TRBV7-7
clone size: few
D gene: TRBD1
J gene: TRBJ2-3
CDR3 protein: CASSTGQVTDTQYF
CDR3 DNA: TGTGCTAGCAGTACTGGACAGGTGACAGATACGCAGTATTTT

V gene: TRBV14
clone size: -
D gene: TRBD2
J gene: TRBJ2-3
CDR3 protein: CASSLPRGTSPDTQYF
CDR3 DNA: TGTGCCAGCAGCCTACCTCGAGGGACTAGCCCAGATACGCAGTATTTT

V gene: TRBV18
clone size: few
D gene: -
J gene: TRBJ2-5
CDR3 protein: CASSPPSGAYQETQYF
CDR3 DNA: TGTGCCAGCTCACCACCGTCGGGAGCGTACCAAGAGACCCAGTACTTC

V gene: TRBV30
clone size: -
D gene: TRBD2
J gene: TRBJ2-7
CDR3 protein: CAWIVREGLIGEQYF
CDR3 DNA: TGTGCCTGGATAGTGCGGGAGGGCCTCATCGGCGAGCAGTACTTC

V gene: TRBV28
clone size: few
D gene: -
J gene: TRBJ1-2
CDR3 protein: CASSSPNRANYGYTF
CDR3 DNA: TGTGCCAGCAGTTCCCCGAACAGGGCTAACTATGGCTACACCTTC

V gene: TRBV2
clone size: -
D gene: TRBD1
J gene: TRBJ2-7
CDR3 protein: CASIGQGLYEQYF
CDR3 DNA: TGTGCCAGCATAGGACAGGGACTCTACGAGCAGTACTTC

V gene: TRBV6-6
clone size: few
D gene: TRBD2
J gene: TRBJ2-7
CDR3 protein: CASSLLAGYEQYF
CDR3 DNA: TGTGCCAGCAGCCTCCTAGCGGGTTACGAGCAGTACTTC

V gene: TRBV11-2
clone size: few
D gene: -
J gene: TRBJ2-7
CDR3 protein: CASSPSGPEQYF
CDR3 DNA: TGTGCCAGCAGTCCCTCGGGTCCCGAGCAGTACTTC

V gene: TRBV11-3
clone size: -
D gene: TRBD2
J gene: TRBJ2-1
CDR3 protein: CASSLLAGEGEQFF
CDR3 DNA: TGTGCCAGCAGCTTGCTAGCGGGAGAGGGAGAGCAGTTCTTC

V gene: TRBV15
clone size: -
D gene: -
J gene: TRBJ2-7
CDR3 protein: CATSRVGRTENEQYF
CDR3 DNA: TGTGCCACCAGCAGAGTAGGTAGGACAGAGAACGAGCAGTACTTC

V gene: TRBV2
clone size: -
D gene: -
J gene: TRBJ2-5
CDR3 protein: CASKARPKQRETQYF
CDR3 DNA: TGTGCCAGCAAAGCCCGTCCCAAGCAACGGGAGACCCAGTACTTC

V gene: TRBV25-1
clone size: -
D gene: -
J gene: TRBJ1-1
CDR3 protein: CASSRGGGGGTEAFF
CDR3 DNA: TGTGCCAGCAGTAGGGGAGGGGGAGGGGGCACTGAAGCTTTCTTT

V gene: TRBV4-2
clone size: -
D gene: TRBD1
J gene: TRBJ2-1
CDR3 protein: CASSQVSQGANEQFF
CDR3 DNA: TGTGCCAGCAGCCAAGTGTCTCAGGGGGCCAATGAGCAGTTCTTC

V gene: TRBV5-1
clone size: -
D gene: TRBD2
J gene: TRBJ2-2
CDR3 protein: CASSSTSGLLTGELFF
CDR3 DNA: TGCGCCAGCAGCTCGACTAGCGGGCTACTCACCGGGGAGCTGTTTTTT

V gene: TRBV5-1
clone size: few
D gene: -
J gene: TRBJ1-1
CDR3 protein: CASSLNALENTEAFF
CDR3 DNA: TGCGCCAGCAGCTTGAATGCCCTAGAGAACACTGAAGCTTTCTTT

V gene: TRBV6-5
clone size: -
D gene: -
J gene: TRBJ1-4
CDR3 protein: CASSYVGYEKLFF
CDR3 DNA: TGTGCCAGCAGTTACGTTGGTTATGAGAAACTGTTTTTT

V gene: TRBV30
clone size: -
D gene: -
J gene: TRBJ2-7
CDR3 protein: CAWSVLNQGYEQYF
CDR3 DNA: TGTGCCTGGAGTGTACTGAATCAGGGGTACGAGCAGTACTTC

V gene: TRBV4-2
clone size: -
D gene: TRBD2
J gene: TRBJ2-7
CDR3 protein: CASSQRLAGGYEQYF
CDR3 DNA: TGTGCCAGCAGCCAAAGACTAGCGGGAGGGTACGAGCAGTACTTC

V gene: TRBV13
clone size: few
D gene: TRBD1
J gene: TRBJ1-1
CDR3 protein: CASSGGDRVWNTEAFF
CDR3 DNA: TGTGCCAGCAGCGGCGGGGACAGGGTATGGAACACTGAAGCTTTCTTT

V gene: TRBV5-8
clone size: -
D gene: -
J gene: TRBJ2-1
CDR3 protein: CASSPRDEQFF
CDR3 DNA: TGTGCCAGCAGCCCCAGGGATGAGCAGTTCTTC

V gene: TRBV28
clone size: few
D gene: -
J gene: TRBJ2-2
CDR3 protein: CASSSHTNTGELFF
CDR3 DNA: TGTGCCAGCAGTTCCCACACGAACACCGGGGAGCTGTTTTTT

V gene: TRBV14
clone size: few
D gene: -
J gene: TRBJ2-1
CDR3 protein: CASSQVGGLIHNEQFF
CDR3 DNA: TGTGCCAGCAGCCAAGTTGGGGGACTTATACACAATGAGCAGTTCTTC

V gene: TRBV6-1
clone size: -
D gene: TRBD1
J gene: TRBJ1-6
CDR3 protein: CASRTGTNSPLHF
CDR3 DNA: TGTGCCAGCAGGACAGGGACGAATTCACCCCTCCACTTT

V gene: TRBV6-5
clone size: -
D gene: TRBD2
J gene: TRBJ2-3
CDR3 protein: CASSSGTSANTQYF
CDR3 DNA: TGTGCCAGCAGCTCCGGTACTAGCGCTAATACGCAGTATTTT

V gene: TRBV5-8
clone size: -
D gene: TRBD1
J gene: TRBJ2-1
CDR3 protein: CASIVAGQGWAEQFF
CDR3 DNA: TGTGCCAGCATTGTTGCGGGACAGGGCTGGGCTGAGCAGTTCTTC

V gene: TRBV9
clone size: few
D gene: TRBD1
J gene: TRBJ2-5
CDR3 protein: CASSVGQGGETQYF
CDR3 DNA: TGTGCCAGCAGCGTAGGACAGGGGGGGGAGACCCAGTACTTC

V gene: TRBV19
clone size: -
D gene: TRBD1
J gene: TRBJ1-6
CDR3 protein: CASGQGYNSPLHF
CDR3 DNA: TGTGCCAGCGGACAGGGTTATAATTCACCCCTCCACTTT

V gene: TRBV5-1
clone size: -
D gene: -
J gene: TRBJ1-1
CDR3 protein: CASSLGTRMNTEAFF
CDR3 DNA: TGCGCCAGCAGCTTGGGGACACGGATGAACACTGAAGCTTTCTTT

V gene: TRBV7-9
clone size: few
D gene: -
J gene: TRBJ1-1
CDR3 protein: CASSSPGGVNTEAFF
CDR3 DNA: TGTGCCAGCAGCTCCCCCGGAGGGGTGAACACTGAAGCTTTCTTT

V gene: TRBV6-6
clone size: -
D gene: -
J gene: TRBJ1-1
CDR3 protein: CASSLASLNTEAFF
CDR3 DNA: TGTGCCAGCAGTTTGGCCTCGTTGAACACTGAAGCTTTCTTT